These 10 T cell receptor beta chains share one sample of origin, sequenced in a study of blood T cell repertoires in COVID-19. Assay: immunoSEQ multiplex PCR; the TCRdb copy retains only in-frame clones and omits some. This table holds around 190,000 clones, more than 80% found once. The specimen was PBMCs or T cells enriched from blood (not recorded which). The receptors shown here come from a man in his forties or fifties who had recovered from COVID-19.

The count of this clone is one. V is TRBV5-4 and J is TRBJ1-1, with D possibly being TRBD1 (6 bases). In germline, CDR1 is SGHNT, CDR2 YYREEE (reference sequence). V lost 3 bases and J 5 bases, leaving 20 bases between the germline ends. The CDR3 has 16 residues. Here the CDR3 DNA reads TGTGCCAGCAGCTCCCGACCATCAGGGGCAGGGACTGAAGCTTTCTTT. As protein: CASSSRPSGAGTEAFF. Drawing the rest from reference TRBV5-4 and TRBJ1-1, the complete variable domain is ETGVTQSPTHLIKTRGQQVTLRCSSQSGHNTVSWYQQALGQGPQFIFQYYREEENGRGNFPPRFSGLQFPNYSSELNVNALELDDSALYLCASSSRPSGAGTEAFFGQGTRLTVV.

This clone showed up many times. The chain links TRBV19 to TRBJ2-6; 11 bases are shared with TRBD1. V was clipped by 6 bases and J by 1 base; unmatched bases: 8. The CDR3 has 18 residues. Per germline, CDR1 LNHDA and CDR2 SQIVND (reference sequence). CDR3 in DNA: TGTGCCAGTAGAAGAATGGGGACAGGGGGATCTGGGGCCAACGTCCTGACTTTC. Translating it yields CASRRMGTGGSGANVLTF.

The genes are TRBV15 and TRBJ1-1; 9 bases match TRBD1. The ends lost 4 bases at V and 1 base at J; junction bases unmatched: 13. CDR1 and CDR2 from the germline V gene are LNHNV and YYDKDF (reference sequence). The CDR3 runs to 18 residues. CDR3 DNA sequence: TGTGCCACCAGCAAGCCTAAACACAGGGGGCTAGGGAACACTGAAGCTTTCTTT. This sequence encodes CATSKPKHRGLGNTEAFF.

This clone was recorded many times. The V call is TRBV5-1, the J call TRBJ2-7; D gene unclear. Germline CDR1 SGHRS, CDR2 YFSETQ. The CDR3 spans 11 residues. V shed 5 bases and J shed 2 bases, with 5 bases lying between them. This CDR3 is CASRSTYEQYF. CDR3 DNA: TGCGCCAGCAGGAGTACCTACGAGCAGTACTTC.

This chain's CDR3 is CASSLYRLAADTQYF. The CDR3 DNA reads as TGTGCCAGCAGCCTATACAGACTAGCGGCAGATACGCAGTATTTT. J is TRBJ2-3 and V is TRBV7-8, with 9 bases identical to TRBD2. Per the germline V gene, CDR1 is SGHVS and CDR2 is FQNEAQ. The V and J ends lost 5 bases and 4 bases, in that order; junction bases with no gene match: 7. The CDR3 totals 15 residues.

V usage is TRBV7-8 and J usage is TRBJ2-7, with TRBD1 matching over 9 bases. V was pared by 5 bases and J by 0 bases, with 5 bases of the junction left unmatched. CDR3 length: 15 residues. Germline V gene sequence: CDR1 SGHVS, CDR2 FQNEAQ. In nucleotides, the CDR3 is TGTGCCAGCAGCATGGGACAGGGTGGCTCCTACGAGCAGTACTTC. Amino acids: CASSMGQGGSYEQYF.

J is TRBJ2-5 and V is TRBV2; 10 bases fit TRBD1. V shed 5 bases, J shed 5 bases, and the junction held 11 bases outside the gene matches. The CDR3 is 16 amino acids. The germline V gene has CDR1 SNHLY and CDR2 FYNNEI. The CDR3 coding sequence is TGTGCCAGCAGTACCCTCGGACAGGGGGGAGTTGAGACCCAGTACTTC. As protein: CASSTLGQGGVETQYF.

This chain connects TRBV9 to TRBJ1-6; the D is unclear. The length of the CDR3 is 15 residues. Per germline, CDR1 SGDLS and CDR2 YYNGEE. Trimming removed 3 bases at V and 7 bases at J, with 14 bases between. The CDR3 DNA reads TGTGCCAGCAGCGCCGGTAGCCCCGGGAATTCACCCCTCCACTTT. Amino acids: CASSAGSPGNSPLHF.

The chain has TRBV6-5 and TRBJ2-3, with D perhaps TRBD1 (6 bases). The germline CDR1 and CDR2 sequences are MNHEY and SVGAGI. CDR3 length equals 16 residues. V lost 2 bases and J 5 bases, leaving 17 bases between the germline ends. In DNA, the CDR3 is TGTGCCAGCAGTTACGGGGCAAGGGGGTTAGGAGATACGCAGTATTTT. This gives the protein CASSYGARGLGDTQYF.

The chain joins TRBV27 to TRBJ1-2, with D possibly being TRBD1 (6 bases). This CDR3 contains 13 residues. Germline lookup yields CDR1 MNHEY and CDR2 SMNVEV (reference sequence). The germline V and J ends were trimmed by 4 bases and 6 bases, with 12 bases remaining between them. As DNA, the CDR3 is TGTGCCAGCAGTTACAGGGTGGGCCATGGCTACACCTTC. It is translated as CASSYRVGHGYTF.